What follows are 10 T cell receptor beta chains derived from one specimen sequenced in a study of T cell responses to AZD1222 COVID-19 vaccine (dated by TCRdb to the early 2020s). The intended sense of this specimen's time point label: baseline before first vaccination. The library was produced with the immunoSEQ multiplex PCR assay. Imported from immuneACCESS, the table was reduced by TCRdb to in-frame sequences with V and J called. These copies leave out some clones; in studies compared against another copy, an unresolved V gene accounts for under half, and the cause of the remainder is not known. This sample lists over 100,000 clones; roughly 90% were detected once. The top ten hold about 3.5% of the sample. The input for sequencing was peripheral blood, taken on day 0 of AZD1222 vaccination. The receptors were sampled from an adult in good health.

This clone came up once. This rearrangement joins TRBV7-9 to TRBJ2-3, with 7 bases identical to TRBD2. CDR1 is SEHNR, CDR2 FQNEAQ, per germline (reference sequence). The CDR3 loop spans 13 amino acids. Trimming took 3 bases from V and 5 from J; bases not matched to a gene: 2. The CDR3 DNA sequence: TGTGCCAGCAGCTTCCCTAGCGGAGATACGCAGTATTTT. Translated: CASSFPSGDTQYF.

The V gene is TRBV6-5, the J gene TRBJ1-5; D might be TRBD1 (6 bases). Trimming shortened V by 4 bases and J by 3 bases, and 13 bases separated the two germline ends. CDR3 size: 15 residues. Germline lookup yields CDR1 MNHEY and CDR2 SVGAGI. The CDR3 coding sequence is TGTGCCAGCAGTTTCCAACAGGGAGTCAATCAGCCCCAGCATTTT. Translating gives CASSFQQGVNQPQHF.

The chain is built from TRBV6-1 and TRBJ1-1, with D perhaps TRBD1 (5 bases). Germline V gives CDR1 MNHNS, CDR2 SASEGT. This CDR3 has 13 residues. V lost 1 base and J lost 4, with 7 bases in between. In nucleotides, the CDR3 is TGTGCCAGCAGTGAAGGGGGGAGCACTGAAGCTTTCTTT. Translating it yields CASSEGGSTEAFF.

The rearrangement joins TRBV5-1 to TRBJ2-2, with D uncertain. Trimming removed 0 bases from V and 1 base from J, with 7 bases in between. Germline V gene sequence: CDR1 SGHRS, CDR2 YFSETQ. The CDR3 runs 15 residues. The CDR3 sequence: CASSLGAQNTGELFF. Written as DNA, the CDR3 is TGCGCCAGCAGCTTGGGCGCCCAGAACACCGGGGAGCTGTTTTTT.

The V gene is TRBV4-3, the J gene TRBJ2-1; 11 bases align to TRBD2. After removal of 3 bases from V and 4 bases from J, the junction contained 8 bases not matched to a gene. CDR1 is LGHNA and CDR2 is YSLEER in the germline V gene. The CDR3 length is 17 residues. The CDR3 is CASSHGLAGFQYNEQFF. CDR3 sequence (DNA): TGCGCCAGCAGCCACGGACTAGCGGGCTTTCAATACAATGAGCAGTTCTTC.

CDR3 amino acids: CASSQDTGADYGYTF. The CDR3, as DNA: TGTGCCAGCAGCCAAGATACCGGGGCGGACTATGGCTACACCTTC. The chain employs TRBV3-1 (or the pseudogene TRBV3-2) and TRBJ1-2; TRBD1 is a possible D gene (5 bases). From germline, CDR1 is LGHDT and CDR2 YNNKEL (reference sequence). V gave up 0 bases and J gave up 3 bases, with 11 bases separating them. This CDR3 region has 15 residues.

The rearrangement joins TRBV27 to TRBJ1-3, with TRBD1 as a possible D gene (6 bases). Trimming stripped 4 bases from V and 2 bases from J, with 12 bases between. CDR1 is MNHEY, CDR2 SMNVEV, per germline (reference sequence). This CDR3 region has 15 residues. The CDR3 sequence: CASSSTGPPGNTIYF. CDR3 DNA: TGTGCCAGCAGTTCTACAGGGCCTCCTGGAAACACCATATATTTT.

This chain joins TRBV27 and TRBJ2-7, with TRBD1 identical over 7 bases. Trimming cost V 6 bases and J 3 bases; bases outside gene matches: 5. Per the germline V gene, CDR1 is MNHEY and CDR2 is SMNVEV (reference sequence). This CDR3 contains 13 residues. The CDR3 DNA reads TGTGCCAGCAGCCGGGACAGTCTCTACGAGCAGTACTTC. As protein: CASSRDSLYEQYF.

This chain links TRBV27 with TRBJ1-1; no clear D gene. CDR1 is MNHEY, CDR2 SMNVEV, per germline (reference sequence). The CDR3 has 13 amino acids. With 4 bases removed from V and 6 bases from J, the gap between germline ends came to 12 bases. The CDR3 region has the DNA TGTGCCAGCAGTTCGGACCGATATTCTGAAGCTTTCTTT. It translates to CASSSDRYSEAFF.

For this clone: Its ends do not fully match the called genes, so a read error is possible. The V call is TRBV18, the J call TRBJ2-1, with TRBD1 as a possible D gene (7 bases). This CDR3 spans 11 amino acids. The germline V gene encodes CDR1 KGHSH and CDR2 LQKENI. The CDR3 DNA is TGTGCCAGCTCACCTGACAGGGAGGAGATCTTC. It encodes CASSPDREEIF.